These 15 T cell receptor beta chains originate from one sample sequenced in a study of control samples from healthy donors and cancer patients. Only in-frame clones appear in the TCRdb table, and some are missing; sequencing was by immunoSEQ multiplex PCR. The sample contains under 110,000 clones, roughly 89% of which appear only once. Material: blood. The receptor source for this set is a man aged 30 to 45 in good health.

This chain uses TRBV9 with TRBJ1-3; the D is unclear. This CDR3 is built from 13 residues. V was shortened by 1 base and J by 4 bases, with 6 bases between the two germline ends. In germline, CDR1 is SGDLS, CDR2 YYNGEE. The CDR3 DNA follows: TGTGCCAGCAGCGTAACCTGGGGAAACACCATATATTTT. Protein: CASSVTWGNTIYF. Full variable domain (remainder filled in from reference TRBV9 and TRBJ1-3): DSGVTQTPKHLITATGQRVTLRCSPRSGDLSVYWYQQSLDQGLQFLIQYYNGEERAKGNILERFSAQQFPDLHSELNLSSLELGDSALYFCASSVTWGNTIYFGEGSWLTVV.

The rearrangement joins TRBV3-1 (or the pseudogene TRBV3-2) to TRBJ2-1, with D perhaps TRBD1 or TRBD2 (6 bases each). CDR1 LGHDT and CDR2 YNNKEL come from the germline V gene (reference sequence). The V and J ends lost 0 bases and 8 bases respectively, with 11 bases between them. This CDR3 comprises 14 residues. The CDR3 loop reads CASSQEWGADEQFF. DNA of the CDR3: TGTGCCAGCAGCCAAGAGTGGGGGGCTGATGAGCAGTTCTTC.

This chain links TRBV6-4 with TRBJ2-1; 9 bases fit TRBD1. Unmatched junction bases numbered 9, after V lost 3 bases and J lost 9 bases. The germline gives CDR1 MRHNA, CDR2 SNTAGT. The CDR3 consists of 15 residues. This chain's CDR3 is CASSDPGQGTAEQFF. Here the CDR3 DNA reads TGTGCCAGCAGTGATCCGGGACAGGGTACGGCTGAGCAGTTCTTC.

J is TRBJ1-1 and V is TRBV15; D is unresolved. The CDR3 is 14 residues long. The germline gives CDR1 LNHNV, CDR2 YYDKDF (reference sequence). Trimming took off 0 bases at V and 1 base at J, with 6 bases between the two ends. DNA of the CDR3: TGTGCCACCAGCAGAGATATGGGGAACACTGAAGCTTTCTTT. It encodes CATSRDMGNTEAFF.

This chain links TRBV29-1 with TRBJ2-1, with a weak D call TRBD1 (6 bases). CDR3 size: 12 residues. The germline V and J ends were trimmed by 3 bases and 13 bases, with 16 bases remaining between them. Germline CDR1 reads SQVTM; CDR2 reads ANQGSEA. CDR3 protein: CSVEGAIGPQFF. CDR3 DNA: TGCAGCGTTGAGGGGGCTATCGGGCCACAGTTCTTC.

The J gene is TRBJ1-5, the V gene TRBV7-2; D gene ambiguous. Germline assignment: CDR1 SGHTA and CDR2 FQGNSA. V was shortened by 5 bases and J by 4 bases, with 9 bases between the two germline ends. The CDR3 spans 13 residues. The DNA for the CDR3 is TGTGCCAGCAGCAAAGTAGGGAATCAGCCCCAGCATTTT. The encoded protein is CASSKVGNQPQHF. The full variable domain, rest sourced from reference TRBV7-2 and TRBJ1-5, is GAGVSQSPSNKVTEKGKDVELRCDPISGHTALYWYRQSLGQGLEFLIYFQGNSAPDKSGLPSDRFSAERTGGSVSTLTIQRTQQEDSAVYLCASSKVGNQPQHFGDGTRLSIL.

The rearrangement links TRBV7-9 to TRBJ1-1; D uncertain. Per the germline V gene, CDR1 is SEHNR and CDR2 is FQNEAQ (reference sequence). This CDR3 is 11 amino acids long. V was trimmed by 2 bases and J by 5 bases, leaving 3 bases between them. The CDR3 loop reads CASSLRTEAFF. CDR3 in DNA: TGTGCCAGCAGCTTAAGGACTGAAGCTTTCTTT.

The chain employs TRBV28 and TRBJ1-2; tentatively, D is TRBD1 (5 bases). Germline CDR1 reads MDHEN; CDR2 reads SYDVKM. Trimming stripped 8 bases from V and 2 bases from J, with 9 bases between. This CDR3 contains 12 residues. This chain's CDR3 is CASGGGNYGYTF. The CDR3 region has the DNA TGTGCCAGCGGTGGGGGAAACTATGGCTACACCTTC.

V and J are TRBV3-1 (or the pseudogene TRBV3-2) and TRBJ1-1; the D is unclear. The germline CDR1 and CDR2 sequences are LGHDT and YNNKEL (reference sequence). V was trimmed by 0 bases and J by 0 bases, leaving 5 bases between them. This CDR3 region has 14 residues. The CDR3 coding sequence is TGTGCCAGCAGCCAAGATCCAGTGAACACTGAAGCTTTCTTT. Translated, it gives CASSQDPVNTEAFF.

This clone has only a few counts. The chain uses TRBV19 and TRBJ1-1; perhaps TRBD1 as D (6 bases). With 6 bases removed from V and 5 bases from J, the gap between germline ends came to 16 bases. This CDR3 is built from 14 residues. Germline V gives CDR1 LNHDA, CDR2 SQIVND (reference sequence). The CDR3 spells CASSLGGARTEAFF. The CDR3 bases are TGTGCCAGTAGCCTTGGGGGGGCGAGGACTGAAGCTTTCTTT. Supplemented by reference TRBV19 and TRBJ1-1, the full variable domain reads DGGITQSPKYLFRKEGQNVTLSCEQNLNHDAMYWYRQDPGQGLRLIYYSQIVNDFQKGDIAEGYSVSREKKESFPLTVTSAQKNPTAFYLCASSLGGARTEAFFGQGTRLTVV.

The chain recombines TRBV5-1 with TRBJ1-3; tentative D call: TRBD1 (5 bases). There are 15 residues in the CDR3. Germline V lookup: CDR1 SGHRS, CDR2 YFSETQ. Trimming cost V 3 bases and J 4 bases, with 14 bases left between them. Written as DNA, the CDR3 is TGCGCCAGCAGCTCTGGGGGGGTTTCGGGAAACACCATATATTTT. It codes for CASSSGGVSGNTIYF.

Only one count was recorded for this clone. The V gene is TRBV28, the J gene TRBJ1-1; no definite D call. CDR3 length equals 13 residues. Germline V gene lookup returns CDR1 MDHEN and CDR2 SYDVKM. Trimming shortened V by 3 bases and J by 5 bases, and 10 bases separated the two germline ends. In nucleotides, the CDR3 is TGTGCCAGCAGTTTCCTCCAAGGGACTGAAGCTTTCTTT. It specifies CASSFLQGTEAFF.

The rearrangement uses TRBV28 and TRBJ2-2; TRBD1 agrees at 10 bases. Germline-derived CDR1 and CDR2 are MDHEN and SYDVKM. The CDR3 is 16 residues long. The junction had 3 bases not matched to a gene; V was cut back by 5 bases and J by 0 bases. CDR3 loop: CASSPTGGANTGELFF. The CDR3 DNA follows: TGTGCCAGCAGTCCGACAGGGGGCGCGAACACCGGGGAGCTGTTTTTT.

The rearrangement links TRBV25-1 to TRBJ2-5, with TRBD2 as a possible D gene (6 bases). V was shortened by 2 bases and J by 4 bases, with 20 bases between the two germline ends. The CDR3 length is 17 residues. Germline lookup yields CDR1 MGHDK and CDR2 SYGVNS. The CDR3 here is CASSEHGTLSLRETQYF. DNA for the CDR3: TGTGCCAGCAGTGAACACGGGACTCTCTCCCTTAGAGAGACCCAGTACTTC. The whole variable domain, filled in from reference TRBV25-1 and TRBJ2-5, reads EADIYQTPRYLVIGTGKKITLECSQTMGHDKMYWYQQDPGMELHLIHYSYGVNSTEKGDLSSESTVSRIRTEHFPLTLESARPSHTSQYLCASSEHGTLSLRETQYFGPGTRLLVL.

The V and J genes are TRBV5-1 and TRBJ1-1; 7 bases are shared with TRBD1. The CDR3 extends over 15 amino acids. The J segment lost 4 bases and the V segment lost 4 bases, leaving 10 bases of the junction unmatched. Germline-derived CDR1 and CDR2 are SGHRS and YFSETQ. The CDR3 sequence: CASSVISGGSTEAFF. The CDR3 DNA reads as TGCGCCAGCAGCGTAATATCAGGGGGTTCCACTGAAGCTTTCTTT.